Presented here are 28 T cell receptor beta chains from one specimen sequenced in a study of T cell changes during pregnancy in multiple sclerosis. The table came from immunoSEQ multiplex PCR; TCRdb's copy has only in-frame clones and leaves some out. There are under 85,000 clones in the sample; 90% occur only once, and around 1.5% lies in the top ten. This specimen was peripheral blood, taken in the third trimester of pregnancy. These receptors came from a female donor with multiple sclerosis, enrolled in a pregnancy study.

This chain joins TRBV7-9 and TRBJ2-5, with D possibly being TRBD2 (6 bases). This CDR3 region has 15 residues. V was clipped by 5 bases and J by 3 bases, with 16 bases between them. CDR1 and CDR2 from the germline V gene are SEHNR and FQNEAQ (reference sequence). In DNA, the CDR3 is TGTGCCAGCAGCCCAACCCCGGGACTCAAAGAGACCCAGTACTTC. Its protein is CASSPTPGLKETQYF.

The chain links TRBV7-6 to TRBJ2-3; 14 positions match TRBD2. This CDR3 spans 16 amino acids. J was trimmed by 7 bases and V by 0 bases; bases with no gene match: 3. CDR1 and CDR2 (germline): SGHVS, FNYEAQ. CDR3 nucleotides: TGTGCCAGCAGCTTAGCGACTAGCGGGGGGGCCAATACGCAGTATTTT. The encoded protein is CASSLATSGGANTQYF.

This clone has a handful of counts. V usage is TRBV6-5 and J usage is TRBJ1-1, with a weak D call TRBD1 (5 bases). The CDR3 is made up of 13 amino acids. The ends were cut back, 8 bases at V and 5 bases at J, with 15 bases in the middle. CDR1 and CDR2 (germline): MNHEY, SVGAGI. This CDR3 reads CASQPPQGTEAFF. CDR3 in DNA: TGTGCCAGCCAACCCCCGCAGGGAACTGAAGCTTTCTTT.

This chain joins TRBV30 and TRBJ2-7; a possible D gene is TRBD1 (5 bases). This CDR3 spans 16 amino acids. Per germline, CDR1 GTSNPN and CDR2 SVGIG (reference sequence). V gave up 0 bases and J gave up 2 bases, with 17 bases separating them. The CDR3 here is CAWSVQRQSRPYEQYF. The CDR3 DNA sequence: TGTGCCTGGAGTGTACAGAGACAGTCCCGTCCCTACGAGCAGTACTTC.

The V gene is TRBV13, the J gene TRBJ1-1; possibly TRBD1 for D (5 bases). V was cut by 1 base and J by 7 bases, with 10 bases left in between. The CDR3 totals 13 residues. Germline V gene data show CDR1 as PRHDT and CDR2 as FYEKMQ (reference sequence). In nucleotides, the CDR3 is TGTGCCAGCAGCTTAGACCAGGGATATGAAGCTTTCTTT. Its protein product is CASSLDQGYEAFF.

The rearrangement uses TRBV10-3 and TRBJ1-2, with 7 bases aligning to TRBD1. The V segment lost 3 bases and the J segment 4 bases; nucleotides outside the gene matches: 11. This CDR3 is built from 16 residues. Germline CDR1 reads ENHRY; CDR2 reads SYGVKD. In DNA, the CDR3 is TGTGCCATCAGTGACCCCATAGGGGGCGTCGGCTATGGCTACACCTTC. Protein sequence: CAISDPIGGVGYGYTF.

This chain joins TRBV29-1 and TRBJ2-7, with 10 bases matching TRBD2. This CDR3 contains 14 residues. Germline V gene lookup returns CDR1 SQVTM and CDR2 ANQGSEA. V shed 7 bases and J 1 base; nucleotides not matched to a gene: 7. CDR3 sequence reads: CSAMELAGSYEQYF. The CDR3 DNA is TGCAGCGCAATGGAACTAGCGGGGTCCTACGAGCAGTACTTC.

This chain uses TRBV19 with TRBJ2-5; D is perhaps TRBD2 (6 bases). Germline CDR1 reads LNHDA; CDR2 reads SQIVND (reference sequence). This CDR3 has 14 residues. Trimming took 3 bases from V and 2 from J, leaving 10 bases between them. In DNA form, the CDR3 reads TGTGCCAGTAGTATCGGACTAATTCAAGAGACCCAGTACTTC. It encodes CASSIGLIQETQYF.

V and J are TRBV29-1 and TRBJ1-3, with D unclear. The CDR3 totals 14 residues. Germline V lookup: CDR1 SQVTM, CDR2 ANQGSEA. Trimming took off 7 bases at V and 0 bases at J, with 13 bases between the two ends. In DNA, the CDR3 is TGCAGCGCCCGAGGGAGCAACTCTGGAAACACCATATATTTT. Translation gives CSARGSNSGNTIYF.

The chain is built from TRBV13 and TRBJ1-3; no clear D. Trimming removed 0 bases at V and 0 bases at J, with 9 bases between. The CDR3 covers 16 residues. CDR1 and CDR2 (germline): PRHDT, FYEKMQ (reference sequence). The CDR3 is CASSLGSDYSGNTIYF. The CDR3 bases are TGTGCCAGCAGCTTAGGTTCGGACTACTCTGGAAACACCATATATTTT.

The gene calls are TRBV20-1 and TRBJ2-7; D is possibly TRBD2 (6 bases). CDR1 and CDR2 (germline): DFQATT, SNEGSKA (reference sequence). The CDR3 spans 11 residues. V lost 3 bases, J lost 9 bases, and 12 bases lay in between. The CDR3 bases are TGCAGTGCTAGCCGCGGGGCCGGGCAGTACTTC. It codes for CSASRGAGQYF.

J is TRBJ1-2 and V is TRBV2, with D tentatively TRBD1 (6 bases). CDR3 length: 17 residues. Germline CDR1 reads SNHLY; CDR2 reads FYNNEI. With 4 bases removed from V and 8 bases from J, the gap between germline ends came to 26 bases. The CDR3 sequence: CASSAMTGPVGTIGYTF. The DNA of the CDR3 is TGTGCCAGCAGTGCTATGACAGGTCCCGTGGGAACTATCGGCTACACCTTC. The full variable domain, with the rest looked up from reference TRBV2 and TRBJ1-2, is EPEVTQTPSHQVTQMGQEVILRCVPISNHLYFYWYRQILGQKVEFLVSFYNNEISEKSEIFDDQFSVERPDGSNFTLKIRSTKLEDSAMYFCASSAMTGPVGTIGYTFGSGTRLTVV.

This chain connects TRBV6-6 to TRBJ1-2; 9 bases are a match to TRBD1. The length of the CDR3 is 14 residues. Per germline, CDR1 MNHNY and CDR2 SVGAGI (reference sequence). Losses at the gene ends were 8 bases for V and 6 bases for J; bases not matched to a gene: 10. The CDR3 loop is CASSNRDRANGYTF. CDR3 DNA: TGTGCCAGCTCAAACCGGGACAGGGCAAATGGCTACACCTTC.

This chain connects TRBV27 to TRBJ2-7; TRBD1 aligns across 7 bases. V lost 2 bases, J lost 5 bases, and 6 bases stayed unmatched. The germline gives CDR1 MNHEY, CDR2 SMNVEV (reference sequence). This CDR3 region has 14 residues. The CDR3 DNA reads TGTGCCAGCAGTTTAAAGACAGGGAACCACGAGCAGTACTTC. It is translated as CASSLKTGNHEQYF.

This chain links TRBV7-9 with TRBJ2-3; 7 bases fit TRBD2. V shed 5 bases and J 7 bases; nucleotides not matched to a gene: 21. The V gene's germline CDR1 is SEHNR and CDR2 FQNEAQ (reference sequence). The CDR3 runs to 18 residues. CDR3 loop: CASSTEGRASGAGNTQYF. In nucleotides, the CDR3 is TGTGCCAGCAGCACAGAGGGTAGGGCTAGCGGTGCGGGGAATACGCAGTATTTT.

The gene calls are TRBV7-3 and TRBJ1-5, with D hard to call. V lost 5 bases and J lost 2, with 10 bases in between. This CDR3 has 14 amino acids. CDR1 and CDR2 from the germline V gene are SGHTA and FQGTGA. The CDR3 DNA reads as TGTGCCAGCAGCCGCGGAGGCCGCAATCAGCCCCAGCATTTT. This translates into CASSRGGRNQPQHF.

The chain has TRBV5-1 and TRBJ2-3; 9 nucleotides match TRBD2. The CDR3 totals 15 residues. The J segment lost 3 bases and the V segment lost 4 bases, leaving 6 bases of the junction unmatched. Germline values: CDR1 SGHRS, CDR2 YFSETQ. Here the CDR3 DNA reads TGCGCCAGCAGCGAGGGACTAGCCGGGACAGATACGCAGTATTTT. As protein: CASSEGLAGTDTQYF.

The chain recombines TRBV5-6 with TRBJ2-1; TRBD1 matches 8 bases. This CDR3 region has 13 residues. Looked up from germline, CDR1 is SGHDT and CDR2 is YYEEEE. V shed 0 bases and J 8 bases; nucleotides not matched to a gene: 1. The CDR3 loop is CASSLDRGDEQFF. The CDR3 nucleotides are TGTGCCAGCAGCTTGGACAGGGGGGATGAGCAGTTCTTC.

The chain uses TRBV18 and TRBJ2-3; 12 nucleotides match TRBD2. The CDR3 contains 15 residues. After removal of 3 bases from V and 5 bases from J, the junction contained 3 bases not matched to a gene. Germline-derived CDR1 and CDR2 are KGHSH and LQKENI. This CDR3 is CASSPQTSGGDTQYF. DNA for the CDR3: TGTGCCAGCTCACCCCAGACTAGCGGGGGAGATACGCAGTATTTT.

This clone occurred a few times. The rearrangement joins TRBV2 to TRBJ2-7, with D hard to call. The germline V gene encodes CDR1 SNHLY and CDR2 FYNNEI. The CDR3 has 13 amino acids. Trimming pared 2 bases from V and 4 bases from J, leaving 9 bases between. CDR3 amino acids: CASSEPFLYEQYF. CDR3 DNA sequence: TGTGCCAGCAGTGAACCTTTTTTGTACGAGCAGTACTTC.

This clone was recorded a few times. The V call is TRBV4-1, the J call TRBJ1-2; D is ambiguous. The CDR3 has 14 residues. Trimming removed 1 base at V and 2 bases at J, with 8 bases between. CDR1 is MGHRA and CDR2 is YSYEKL in the germline V gene. CDR3 coding DNA: TGCGCCAGCAGCCAAGCGGAGACCAACTATGGCTACACCTTC. It encodes CASSQAETNYGYTF.

The chain couples TRBV7-2 to TRBJ1-2; D is unclear. V was pared by 5 bases and J by 7 bases, with 11 bases between. The CDR3 totals 12 residues. Germline lookup yields CDR1 SGHTA and CDR2 FQGNSA. CDR3 coding DNA: TGTGCCAGCAGCGCGAACCGCGGTGGCTACACCTTC. Its protein product is CASSANRGGYTF. Supplemented by reference TRBV7-2 and TRBJ1-2, the full variable domain reads GAGVSQSPSNKVTEKGKDVELRCDPISGHTALYWYRQSLGQGLEFLIYFQGNSAPDKSGLPSDRFSAERTGGSVSTLTIQRTQQEDSAVYLCASSANRGGYTFGSGTRLTVV.

The chain combines TRBV30 with TRBJ1-1; D is perhaps TRBD1 (5 bases). Per the germline V gene, CDR1 is GTSNPN and CDR2 is SVGIG (reference sequence). The germline V and J ends were trimmed by 6 bases and 6 bases, with 17 bases remaining between them. There are 13 residues in the CDR3. This CDR3 reads CACSTFRQSEAFF. The CDR3 nucleotides read TGTGCCTGTTCCACATTCCGACAGTCTGAAGCTTTCTTT.

This chain uses TRBV11-1 with TRBJ1-1, with a weak D call TRBD1 (5 bases). CDR3 length equals 14 residues. V lost 1 base, J lost 3 bases, and 9 bases lay in between. Per the germline V gene, CDR1 is SGHAT and CDR2 is FQDESV (reference sequence). The CDR3 DNA reads TGTGCCAGCAGCTTAGGGGGCTGGGACACTGAAGCTTTCTTT. As protein: CASSLGGWDTEAFF.

J is TRBJ2-2 and V is TRBV7-6; 10 nucleotides agree with TRBD2. The CDR3 is 16 residues long. Germline loops: CDR1 SGHVS, CDR2 FNYEAQ. V shed 5 bases, J shed 7 bases, and the junction held 10 bases outside the gene matches. In DNA, the CDR3 is TGTGCCAGCAGCCCCCTCAGCGGGGGGGCTATCGGGGAGCTGTTTTTT. This translates into CASSPLSGGAIGELFF. The entire variable domain, with the rest obtained from reference TRBV7-6 and TRBJ2-2, is as follows: GAGVSQSPRYKVTKRGQDVALRCDPISGHVSLYWYRQALGQGPEFLTYFNYEAQQDKSGLPNDRFSAERPEGSISTLTIQRTEQRDSAMYRCASSPLSGGAIGELFFGEGSRLTVL.

The chain couples TRBV6-5 to TRBJ2-3, with 7 bases aligning to TRBD2. Germline CDR1 reads MNHEY; CDR2 reads SVGAGI. J was trimmed by 0 bases and V by 6 bases; bases with no gene match: 6. This CDR3 contains 15 residues. The CDR3 nucleotides read TGTGCCAGCAGGGGTAGCGGGTCTAGCACAGATACGCAGTATTTT. It specifies CASRGSGSSTDTQYF.

The chain carries TRBV19 and TRBJ2-2; TRBD2 agrees at 7 bases. The CDR3 contains 14 residues. Germline CDR1 and CDR2: LNHDA and SQIVND (reference sequence). Trimming at V came to 2 bases and at J to 6 bases, leaving 3 bases not matched to a gene. The chain's CDR3 is CASSIRGSAGELFF. The CDR3 DNA sequence: TGTGCCAGTAGTATACGCGGGAGTGCCGGGGAGCTGTTTTTT.

The CDR3 DNA sequence: TGTGCCAGTAGTAGCCACAGGGCAGATACGCAGTATTTT. Its translation: CASSSHRADTQYF. V and J are TRBV19 and TRBJ2-3; D may be TRBD1 (6 bases). Germline-derived CDR1 and CDR2 are LNHDA and SQIVND (reference sequence). V was trimmed by 4 bases and J by 4 bases, leaving 9 bases between them. This CDR3 is built from 13 residues. Using reference TRBV19 and TRBJ2-3 for the parts outside the CDR3, the full variable domain is DGGITQSPKYLFRKEGQNVTLSCEQNLNHDAMYWYRQDPGQGLRLIYYSQIVNDFQKGDIAEGYSVSREKKESFPLTVTSAQKNPTAFYLCASSSHRADTQYFGPGTRLTVL.